The rows below give T cell receptor beta chains drawn from one sample of a study of cytomegalovirus exposure and HLA in healthy donors. Assay: immunoSEQ multiplex PCR; the TCRdb copy retains only in-frame clones and omits some. The sample gives 100,000 to 150,000 clones, 70% to 90% of which show up once; 20% is in the top ten. The source material was PBMCs. These receptors were obtained from a man younger than 35 in good health and CMV-seropositive. Both conserved end residues are part of each CDR3. The order of the fields is J gene, V gene, clone size, D gene, CDR3 protein, CDR3 DNA. A D gene is named only where the DNA matches it firmly. Clone size is not always given. Where it is, it says once, few, many or a class for expanded clones.

J gene: TRBJ1-2; V gene: TRBV29-1; clone size: NA; D gene: TRBD1; CDR3 protein: CSVDPGTGYYGYTF; CDR3 DNA: TGCAGCGTCGACCCCGGGACAGGGTACTATGGCTACACCTTC
J gene: TRBJ2-7; V gene: TRBV30; clone size: few; D gene: NA; CDR3 protein: CAWIPSSGGYEQYF; CDR3 DNA: TGTGCCTGGATTCCCTCGTCGGGCGGGTACGAGCAGTACTTC
J gene: TRBJ2-3; V gene: TRBV7-9; clone size: NA; D gene: NA; CDR3 protein: CASSLVPPGQRADTQYF; CDR3 DNA: TGTGCCAGCAGCTTAGTCCCTCCGGGTCAGAGGGCAGATACGCAGTATTTT
J gene: TRBJ2-7; V gene: TRBV28; clone size: NA; D gene: NA; CDR3 protein: CASLSGQSYEQYF; CDR3 DNA: TGTGCCAGCCTGTCCGGACAGTCCTACGAGCAGTACTTC
J gene: TRBJ2-7; V gene: TRBV6-6; clone size: once; D gene: TRBD1; CDR3 protein: CASSRRGLPYEQYF; CDR3 DNA: TGTGCCAGCAGTAGAAGGGGGCTGCCCTACGAGCAGTACTTC
J gene: TRBJ1-2; V gene: TRBV5-8; clone size: NA; D gene: NA; CDR3 protein: CASSFAVGSDYGYTF; CDR3 DNA: TGTGCCAGCAGCTTTGCGGTCGGGTCGGACTATGGCTACACCTTC
J gene: TRBJ1-5; V gene: TRBV6-6; clone size: NA; D gene: NA; CDR3 protein: CASSYSRREGNQPQHF; CDR3 DNA: TGTGCCAGCAGTTACTCGAGAAGGGAGGGGAATCAGCCCCAGCATTTT
J gene: TRBJ2-7; V gene: TRBV4-1; clone size: NA; D gene: NA; CDR3 protein: CASSPMTDGDGGTYEQYF; CDR3 DNA: TGCGCCAGCAGCCCGATGACGGACGGGGACGGAGGGACCTACGAGCAGTACTTC
J gene: TRBJ1-3; V gene: TRBV6-1; clone size: NA; D gene: NA; CDR3 protein: CASIVTGTGNTIYF; CDR3 DNA: TGTGCCAGCATCGTAACAGGAACTGGAAACACCATATATTTT
J gene: TRBJ1-1; V gene: TRBV1; clone size: NA; D gene: NA; CDR3 protein: CTSSRASSTEAFF; CDR3 DNA: TGCACCAGCAGCCGAGCATCGAGCACTGAAGCTTTCTTT
J gene: TRBJ1-5; V gene: TRBV28; clone size: NA; D gene: NA; CDR3 protein: CASSFTGSGVNQPQHF; CDR3 DNA: TGTGCCAGCAGTTTTACGGGGAGCGGGGTCAATCAGCCCCAGCATTTT
J gene: TRBJ2-5; V gene: TRBV10-2; clone size: NA; D gene: NA; CDR3 protein: CASSGAGFGTQYF; CDR3 DNA: TGCGCCAGCAGTGGGGCAGGGTTTGGGACCCAGTACTTC
J gene: TRBJ1-1; V gene: TRBV5-1; clone size: few; D gene: TRBD1; CDR3 protein: CASSLVQGAQAFF; CDR3 DNA: TGCGCCAGCAGCTTGGTGCAGGGGGCCCAAGCTTTCTTT
J gene: TRBJ1-4; V gene: TRBV10-2; clone size: NA; D gene: NA; CDR3 protein: CASSETGPGWATNEKLFF; CDR3 DNA: TGCGCCAGCAGTGAGACAGGCCCCGGGTGGGCAACTAATGAAAAACTGTTTTTT
J gene: TRBJ1-6; V gene: TRBV18; clone size: NA; D gene: TRBD1; CDR3 protein: CASSPGGDRGSFFSPLHF; CDR3 DNA: TGTGCCAGCTCACCAGGGGGTGACAGGGGCTCGTTTTTTTCACCCCTCCACTTT
J gene: TRBJ2-5; V gene: TRBV30; clone size: NA; D gene: TRBD2; CDR3 protein: CAWNREGGEQETQYF; CDR3 DNA: TGTGCCTGGAATCGGGAGGGGGGAGAACAAGAGACCCAGTACTTC
J gene: TRBJ2-3; V gene: TRBV9; clone size: NA; D gene: NA; CDR3 protein: CASSGLVLTDTQYF; CDR3 DNA: TGTGCCAGCAGCGGACTAGTTCTGACAGATACGCAGTATTTT
J gene: TRBJ1-5; V gene: TRBV18; clone size: once; D gene: TRBD1; CDR3 protein: CASSRDGTGERTPQHF; CDR3 DNA: TGTGCCAGCTCGCGCGACGGGACAGGGGAACGGACGCCCCAGCATTTT
J gene: TRBJ2-2; V gene: TRBV6-5; clone size: NA; D gene: NA; CDR3 protein: CASRERELFF; CDR3 DNA: TGTGCCAGCCGGGAGAGGGAGCTGTTTTTT
J gene: TRBJ1-1; V gene: TRBV6-6; clone size: NA; D gene: NA; CDR3 protein: CASSYPAGYLPEAFF; CDR3 DNA: TGTGCCAGCAGTTACCCGGCAGGGTATTTGCCTGAAGCTTTCTTT